The rows below give T cell receptor beta chains drawn from one sample of a study of persistence of HIV-infected CD4 T cells. Their specific antigens are unknown. Profiling relied on immunoSEQ multiplex PCR, and the TCRdb table lists in-frame clones only, not all of them. The data show tens of thousands of clones, approximately 79% seen once. Sample: CD4+ T cells sorted from PBMCs after roughly 18-hour stimulation, taken from a patient who received antiretroviral therapy. The receptors derive from an adult man with HIV who was CMV-seropositive. Each CDR3 is given with its conserved first and last residue. The D gene is left open where the match is weak. Some rows mark clone size as missing; the rest say once, few, many or name a class of expanded clone.

>TRBJ2-3|NA|NA|TRBV7-3
TGTGCCAGCAGCTTAAGGGCGGGTAGCACAGATACGCAGTATTTT
CASSLRAGSTDTQYF
>TRBJ2-7|NA|few|TRBV27
TGTGCCAGCCGCAGACCCGGAGACGAGCAGTACTTC
CASRRPGDEQYF
>TRBJ2-7|NA|NA|TRBV12-5
TGTGCTAGTGGCCGTCAGGGTTCCTACGAGCAGTACTTC
CASGRQGSYEQYF
>TRBJ2-3|NA|NA|TRBV4-1
TGCGCCAGCAGCCAGAGGGCAACAGTCGCAGATACGCAGTATTTT
CASSQRATVADTQYF
>TRBJ2-7|NA|NA|TRBV18
TGTGCCAGCTCACCGAAGACGGACCCTATAGACTACGAGCAGTACTTC
CASSPKTDPIDYEQYF
>TRBJ2-2|TRBD2|NA|TRBV24-1
TGTGCCACCAGTGATCCGAAGCCCGCGGGGGCCGGGGAGCTGTTTTTT
CATSDPKPAGAGELFF
>TRBJ2-7|TRBD2|NA|TRBV7-2
TGTGCCAGCAGCTTAGCAGGAAAGCGGGGGGGGACCTACGAGCAGTACTTC
CASSLAGKRGGTYEQYF
>TRBJ1-2|NA|few|TRBV2
TGTGCCAGCAGGACTTATGGGGGAAGGCTCTTC
CASRTYGGRLF
>TRBJ2-1|TRBD1|NA|TRBV7-9
TGTGCCAGCAGCTCAACAGACAGGGGATCGTTGGGGGAGCAGTTCTTC
CASSSTDRGSLGEQFF
>TRBJ2-3|TRBD2|medium-sized|TRBV7-3
TGTGCCAGCAGCCATGGGACTAGCGGGGGCACAGATACGCAGTATTTT
CASSHGTSGGTDTQYF
>TRBJ2-3|NA|NA|TRBV19
TGTGCCAGTAGTACCGGGGGTTCGGCAGATACGCAGTATTTT
CASSTGGSADTQYF
>TRBJ1-1|NA|few|TRBV7-3
TGTGCCAGCAGCTTAACCCGGGAGTCTCTCCCCTCTGAAGCTTTCTTT
CASSLTRESLPSEAFF
>TRBJ2-5|NA|few|TRBV7-2
TGTGCCAGCAGCTTTGGGGGGAAAGAGACCCAGTACTTC
CASSFGGKETQYF
>TRBJ1-5|NA|NA|TRBV10-3
TGTGCCATCAGCACGAGCGGGCAGGGGACGATTCAGCCCCAGCATTTT
CAISTSGQGTIQPQHF
>TRBJ1-3|NA|NA|TRBV5-4
TGTGCCAGCAGCAAGGGGGTCTCTGGAAACACCATATATTTT
CASSKGVSGNTIYF
>TRBJ1-3|NA|NA|TRBV6-5
TGTGCCAGCAGTTCCCCGGGGAGGGGAAGAGGAAACACCATATATTTT
CASSSPGRGRGNTIYF
>TRBJ2-1|NA|NA|TRBV7-9
TGTGCCAGCAGCCCCTACAGGAGCTCCTACAATGAGCAGTTCTTC
CASSPYRSSYNEQFF
>TRBJ2-3|NA|NA|TRBV5-1
TGCGCCAGCAGCTTGGAGCGGGCTAGCACAGATACGCAGTATTTT
CASSLERASTDTQYF
>TRBJ2-2|NA|NA|TRBV9
TGTGCCAGCAGCGTGGGGGCCAACACCGGGGAGCTGTTTTTT
CASSVGANTGELFF
>TRBJ2-7|TRBD2|NA|TRBV7-6
TGTGCCAGCAGCCTAACCGGGGCGGCGGGGGATAAGCAGTACTTC
CASSLTGAAGDKQYF
>TRBJ2-1|NA|NA|TRBV19
TGTGCCAGTACCAAGGTTACGGGGGGCAGCATCTACAATGAGCAGTTCTTC
CASTKVTGGSIYNEQFF
>TRBJ1-1|NA|NA|TRBV9
TGTGCCAGCAGCCCACGGGGCTTTAGCACTGAAGCTTTCTTT
CASSPRGFSTEAFF
>TRBJ2-3|NA|NA|TRBV29-1
TGCAGCGTTGGCGGGGTCGGGGATACGCAGTATTTT
CSVGGVGDTQYF
>TRBJ1-2|NA|NA|TRBV27
TGTGCCAGCAGCCTGAGTGGCTATGGCTACACCTTC
CASSLSGYGYTF
>TRBJ1-1|NA|few|TRBV12-3/TRBV12-4
TGTGCCAGCAGGATGACCACTGAAGCTTTCTTT
CASRMTTEAFF
>TRBJ2-1|NA|NA|TRBV4-1
TGCGCCAGCAGCCCGGGCCCCTCCTACAATGAGCAGTTCTTC
CASSPGPSYNEQFF
>TRBJ2-4|TRBD1|once|TRBV7-2
TGTGCCAGCAGCTCCTTGGACAGGGACAAAAACATTCAGTACTTC
CASSSLDRDKNIQYF
>TRBJ2-5|NA|NA|TRBV18
TGTGCCAGCTCACCACCCGGGGCAGAGACCCAGTACTTC
CASSPPGAETQYF
>TRBJ1-3|NA|once|TRBV4-2
TGTGCCAGCAGCCAAGCCGGGTCTGGAAACACCATATATTTT
CASSQAGSGNTIYF
>TRBJ2-1|NA|NA|TRBV21-1
TGTGCCAGCAGCAAAGATTCCACAGGGTGGGGGGTATACAATGAGCAGTTCTTC
CASSKDSTGWGVYNEQFF
>TRBJ1-3|NA|NA|TRBV6-6
TGTGCCAGCAGTTCGGGGGGTTTCTCTGGAAACATCATATATTTT
CASSSGGFSGNIIYF
>TRBJ2-2|TRBD1|NA|TRBV5-3
TGTGCCAGAAGCTCTTCGGACAGGGAAGCCGGGGAGCTGTTTTTT
CARSSSDREAGELFF
>TRBJ2-7|NA|NA|TRBV6-1
TGTGCCAGCAGTGAACTAGGGGTACGTGGTGAGCAGTACTTC
CASSELGVRGEQYF
>TRBJ1-4|TRBD1|NA|TRBV5-1
TGCGCCAGCAGCATAGGGACAGAGCGTAATGAAAAACTGTTTTTT
CASSIGTERNEKLFF
>TRBJ2-3|NA|once|TRBV7-2
TGTGCCAGCAGCTCACCGGGTCGGGGCTACACAGATACGCAGTATTTT
CASSSPGRGYTDTQYF
>TRBJ2-1|NA|NA|TRBV18
TGTGCCAGCTCAGTCCAAGGGCGGGGCTCTCTTACTGAGCAGTTCTTC
CASSVQGRGSLTEQFF
>TRBJ2-2|TRBD2|NA|TRBV6-1
TGTGCCAGCAGTGTACCGCTCCCGGGACTAGCGACCGGGGAGCTGTTTTTT
CASSVPLPGLATGELFF
>TRBJ1-6|TRBD1|few|TRBV25-1
TGTGCCAGCAGTGAATTCAAAGGGACAGGTCCTAATTCACCCCTCCACTTT
CASSEFKGTGPNSPLHF
>TRBJ2-2|NA|NA|TRBV28
TGTGCCAGCATCCGGAACACCGGGGAGCTGTTTTTT
CASIRNTGELFF
>TRBJ1-5|NA|NA|TRBV29-1
TGCAGCGTGAGGACCCATGCCAATCAGCCCCAGCATTTT
CSVRTHANQPQHF
>TRBJ2-3|TRBD2|NA|TRBV5-1
TGCGCCAGCAGCAAGACTAGCGGGGGCACAGATACGCAGTATTTT
CASSKTSGGTDTQYF
>TRBJ2-7|TRBD1|few|TRBV5-1
TGCGCCAGTCTCCGGGACAGTTACTCCTACGAGCAGTACTTC
CASLRDSYSYEQYF
>TRBJ2-7|NA|NA|TRBV6-5
TGTGCCAGCAGGCGGGACGCAGCCTACGAGCAGTACTTC
CASRRDAAYEQYF
>TRBJ1-3|NA|medium-sized|TRBV19
TGTGCCAGTAGTATCTCCCCCTCGTCAAGAAACACCATATATTTT
CASSISPSSRNTIYF
>TRBJ1-3|NA|NA|TRBV6-1
TGTGCCAGCAGTGAACCGGGACGGAACTCTGGAAACACCATATATTTT
CASSEPGRNSGNTIYF
>TRBJ2-1|NA|NA|TRBV21-1
TGTGCCAGCAGCAAAGAAGGGCTTTTGTGTGAGCAGTTCTTC
CASSKEGLLCEQFF
>TRBJ2-7|NA|few|TRBV7-9
TGTGCCAGCAGCCGAACCTACGAGCAGTACTTC
CASSRTYEQYF
>TRBJ1-3|NA|NA|TRBV7-8
TGTGCCAGCAGCCGAACAGGACCATCTGGAAACACCATATATTTT
CASSRTGPSGNTIYF
>TRBJ1-6|NA|NA|TRBV4-1
TGCGCCAGCAGCCGCGAGACTGACACATTTAATTCACCCCTCCACTTT
CASSRETDTFNSPLHF
>TRBJ1-2|TRBD1|NA|TRBV18
TGTGCCAGCTCACCGTCAGGGGGTAGCTATGGCTACACCTTC
CASSPSGGSYGYTF
>TRBJ1-6|NA|NA|TRBV3-1/TRBV3-2
TGTGCCAGCAGCCAAGGATATCAAGGGGGAAACCTCCACTTT
CASSQGYQGGNLHF
>TRBJ1-2|NA|once|TRBV6-5
TGTGCCAGCGGTCTGGGGGGCGAAAACTATGGCTACACCTTC
CASGLGGENYGYTF
>TRBJ1-5|NA|NA|TRBV28
TGTGCCAGCAGTTTACCCCGCCAGTCCGACCAGCCCCAGCATTTT
CASSLPRQSDQPQHF
>TRBJ2-3|TRBD2|few|TRBV9
TGTGCCAGCAGCGGAGGGAATAGCGGGGGAGGAGATACGCAGTATTTT
CASSGGNSGGGDTQYF
>TRBJ1-5|NA|NA|TRBV21-1
TGTGCCAGCAGCAATCAGACAGGGTATCAGCCCCAGCATTTT
CASSNQTGYQPQHF
>TRBJ2-7|NA|once|TRBV6-4
TGTGCCAGCAGTGTAATCTACGAGCAGTACTTC
CASSVIYEQYF
>TRBJ2-2|TRBD1|NA|TRBV24-1
TGTGCCACCAGTGATTTCAGGACAGGGTTACCCGGGGAGCTGTTTTTT
CATSDFRTGLPGELFF
>TRBJ2-1|NA|NA|TRBV28
TGTGCCAGCAGTCCCCCCGAAAATGAGCAGTTCTTC
CASSPPENEQFF
>TRBJ2-7|NA|NA|TRBV5-1
TGCGCCAGCAGCTTGGAAAGCTCCTACGAGCAGTACTTC
CASSLESSYEQYF
>TRBJ2-3|NA|NA|TRBV10-2
TGCGCCAGCAGTGGACAAACAGATACGCAGTATTTT
CASSGQTDTQYF